The 23 T cell receptor beta chains presented below share a single source sample, sequenced in a study of CD8+ T cells in alopecia areata. Sequencing templates came from extracted RNA that was reverse transcribed into cDNA. Clones were read by immunoSEQ multiplex PCR, and TCRdb kept only the in-frame ones, dropping some. The sample lists over 100,000 clones; about 50% were seen once. The treatment denotes: oral pan-JAK inhibitor, 5-10 mg twice daily. Sequenced material: CD4+ T cells sorted from blood, taken at week 4, from a patient treated with tofacitinib. These receptor sequences come from a human donor with alopecia areata.

V gene TRBV7-2 combines with J gene TRBJ2-2; unclear D gene. Trimming removed 3 bases at V and 6 bases at J, with 8 bases between. The CDR3 extends over 13 amino acids. Germline V gene data show CDR1 as SGHTA and CDR2 as FQGNSA. In DNA, the CDR3 is TGTGCCAGCAGCTTGGGGTGGGCCGGGGAGCTGTTTTTT. Protein: CASSLGWAGELFF.

This clone was counted only a few times. The chain joins TRBV29-1 to TRBJ1-2; D unresolved. Germline V CDR1 and CDR2: SQVTM, ANQGSEA. The CDR3 covers 14 residues. V lost 8 bases, J lost 7 bases, and 23 bases lay in between. The CDR3 nucleotides are TGCAGCATACTCCTGACAAGGAAGACGGGTGGCTACACCTTC. As protein: CSILLTRKTGGYTF.

The chain carries TRBV15 and TRBJ2-3; TRBD1 matches at 8 bases. Per germline, CDR1 LNHNV and CDR2 YYDKDF (reference sequence). J lost 6 bases, V lost 5 bases, and 7 bases had no gene match. CDR3 length: 14 amino acids. CDR3 DNA sequence: TGTGCCACCAGCCGGACAGGGAGAGCGGATACGCAGTATTTT. Its translation is CATSRTGRADTQYF.

As to this clone: The junction and the germline gene differ at one end; a read error may be behind it. The J gene is TRBJ2-3, the V gene TRBV23-1; perhaps TRBD2 as D (6 bases). TRBV23-1 has ORF status, its function being uncertain. CDR3 length equals 10 residues. Written as DNA, the CDR3 is TGCGCCAGCAGCCGCGGGGACTTGGATTTT. Translation: CASSRGDLDF.

This clone occurred many times. The sample holds other DNA sequences that translate to the same CDR3. The genes are TRBV2 and TRBJ2-7; 8 bases agree with TRBD1. V shed 4 bases, J shed 4 bases, and the junction held 3 bases outside the gene matches. The length of the CDR3 is 13 residues. Per the germline V gene, CDR1 is SNHLY and CDR2 is FYNNEI. CDR3 residues: CASSGQGTYEQYF. The CDR3 DNA sequence: TGTGCCAGCAGTGGACAGGGGACATACGAGCAGTACTTC. Together with reference TRBV2 and TRBJ2-7, the CDR3 gives the full variable domain: EPEVTQTPSHQVTQMGQEVILRCVPISNHLYFYWYRQILGQKVEFLVSFYNNEISEKSEIFDDQFSVERPDGSNFTLKIRSTKLEDSAMYFCASSGQGTYEQYFGPGTRLTVT.

This clone was recorded once. The rearrangement links TRBV2 to TRBJ2-7; weak D call: TRBD1 (6 bases). CDR3 length: 13 amino acids. Germline V CDR1 and CDR2: SNHLY, FYNNEI. The V gene lost 8 bases and the J gene lost 5 bases, with 16 bases spanning the gap. CDR3 sequence reads: CASRSGGLDEQYF. The CDR3 region has the DNA TGTGCCAGCCGTAGTGGGGGCTTGGACGAGCAGTACTTC.

V and J are TRBV29-1 and TRBJ1-1; 10 bases line up with TRBD1. The CDR3 spans 15 residues. V lost 7 bases to trimming and J lost 4 bases; unmatched junction nucleotides: 12. CDR1 SQVTM and CDR2 ANQGSEA come from the germline V gene. This CDR3 reads CSARTGGSMVTEAFF. The DNA of the CDR3 is TGCAGCGCAAGGACAGGGGGAAGTATGGTCACTGAAGCTTTCTTT.

The chain carries TRBV5-6 and TRBJ2-3; tentative D call: TRBD1 (6 bases). Germline V gives CDR1 SGHDT, CDR2 YYEEEE. The CDR3 sequence is 15 residues long. Trimming took 2 bases from V and 5 from J, leaving 15 bases between them. Here the CDR3 reads CASSFYNRVGDTQYF. The DNA of the CDR3 is TGTGCCAGCAGCTTTTATAACAGGGTTGGAGATACGCAGTATTTT.

This clone appeared a few times. The chain carries TRBV7-2 and TRBJ2-5, with D uncertain. The germline CDR1 and CDR2 sequences are SGHTA and FQGNSA. Trimming took 4 bases from V and 4 from J, leaving 4 bases between them. The CDR3 length is 11 residues. The CDR3 protein is CASSSTETQYF. In nucleotides, the CDR3 is TGTGCCAGCAGCTCTACAGAGACCCAGTACTTC.

This clone showed up just a few times. The chain carries TRBV10-3 and TRBJ1-1; the D gene is possibly TRBD1 (5 bases). The germline V gene encodes CDR1 ENHRY and CDR2 SYGVKD. The CDR3 loop spans 12 amino acids. V gave up 6 bases and J gave up 1 base, with 6 bases separating them. CDR3 sequence: CAISRENTEAFF. The CDR3, as DNA: TGTGCCATCAGCAGGGAGAACACTGAAGCTTTCTTT.

The V call is TRBV30, the J call TRBJ2-1; D uncertain. The CDR3 loop spans 12 amino acids. Between the trimmed V and J ends, which lost 3 bases and 7 bases, there was a span of 10 bases. Germline lookup yields CDR1 GTSNPN and CDR2 SVGIG (reference sequence). CDR3 sequence (DNA): TGTGCCTGGAGCACACAGAAGAATGAGCAGTTCTTC. Amino acids: CAWSTQKNEQFF. Together with reference TRBV30 and TRBJ2-1, the CDR3 gives the full variable domain: SQTIHQWPATLVQPVGSPLSLECTVEGTSNPNLYWYRQAAGRGLQLLFYSVGIGQISSEVPQNLSASRPQDRQFILSSKKLLLSDSGFYLCAWSTQKNEQFFGPGTRLTVL.

The chain employs TRBV29-1 and TRBJ2-4, with D possibly matching TRBD1 (5 bases). There are 14 residues in the CDR3. Trimming stripped 7 bases from V and 11 bases from J, with 24 bases between. Germline assignment: CDR1 SQVTM and CDR2 ANQGSEA. CDR3 residues: CSASHRTMDWVQYF. In DNA form, the CDR3 reads TGCAGCGCCAGCCACCGGACAATGGATTGGGTTCAGTACTTC.

This clone was observed a few times. V gene TRBV7-2 combines with J gene TRBJ1-1; a weak D match, TRBD1 (6 bases). The ends were cut back, 0 bases at V and 3 bases at J, with 17 bases in the middle. This CDR3 contains 17 residues. The germline V gene has CDR1 SGHTA and CDR2 FQGNSA. CDR3 loop: CASSLAQGLFKDTEAFF. CDR3 in DNA: TGTGCCAGCAGCTTAGCACAGGGATTGTTCAAGGACACTGAAGCTTTCTTT.

The count of this clone is one. The chain is built from TRBV29-1 and TRBJ2-7; D possibly corresponds to TRBD2 (7 bases). CDR3 size: 18 residues. The V and J ends lost 6 bases and 4 bases respectively, with 31 bases between them. CDR1 is SQVTM and CDR2 is ANQGSEA in the germline V gene. CDR3 DNA: TGCAGCGTCGGTAATCGACAGGCTCGAAGGGAGGGGAAATACGAGCAGTACTTC. Translated, it gives CSVGNRQARREGKYEQYF.

The chain joins TRBV6-5 to TRBJ1-1, with no clear D. Germline V gene lookup returns CDR1 MNHEY and CDR2 SVGAGI. V was cut by 6 bases and J by 8 bases, with 16 bases left in between. This CDR3 region has 13 residues. CDR3 protein: CASRTVISFEAFF. Written as DNA, the CDR3 is TGTGCCAGCAGGACCGTAATCTCGTTCGAAGCTTTCTTT.

This chain links TRBV29-1 with TRBJ2-7, with D tentatively TRBD2 (5 bases). The CDR3 consists of 12 residues. The germline CDR1 and CDR2 sequences are SQVTM and ANQGSEA. Between the trimmed V and J ends, which lost 7 bases and 7 bases, there was a span of 17 bases. The CDR3 is CSARGGPNEQYF. As DNA, the CDR3 is TGCAGCGCCCGGGGTGGGCCGAATGAGCAGTACTTC.

There are a few counts of this clone. The chain uses TRBV27 and TRBJ1-2, with no clear D. V was cut by 6 bases and J by 0 bases, with 14 bases left in between. Looked up from germline, CDR1 is MNHEY and CDR2 is SMNVEV (reference sequence). This CDR3 has 15 amino acids. DNA of the CDR3: TGTGCCAGCAGGCCCGGAGGTCGAGCTAACTATGGCTACACCTTC. Protein product: CASRPGGRANYGYTF.

This chain connects TRBV6-5 to TRBJ1-2; no clear D. Germline values: CDR1 MNHEY, CDR2 SVGAGI. The CDR3 has 12 amino acids. V was clipped by 0 bases and J by 5 bases, with 4 bases between them. In nucleotides, the CDR3 is TGTGCCAGCAGTTACTCAGGGTATGGCTACACCTTC. It yields the protein CASSYSGYGYTF.

This clone occurred a few times. The chain combines TRBV14 with TRBJ2-4; D unresolved. V lost 2 bases, J lost 5 bases, and 13 bases lay in between. The CDR3 covers 15 residues. Germline V gene sequence: CDR1 SGHDN, CDR2 FVKESK. CDR3 protein: CASSQSLVGQNIQYF. For the CDR3, the DNA is TGTGCCAGCAGCCAATCACTGGTCGGCCAAAACATTCAGTACTTC.

V and J are TRBV19 and TRBJ2-3; 8 nucleotides line up with TRBD2. J gave up 4 bases and V 5 bases, and 11 bases lay outside the gene matches. Germline assignment: CDR1 LNHDA and CDR2 SQIVND (reference sequence). This CDR3 has 16 residues. DNA of the CDR3: TGTGCCAGTAGTGAACAGCGGGAGTACTTTCCAGATACGCAGTATTTT. It translates to CASSEQREYFPDTQYF.

The rearrangement links TRBV18 to TRBJ1-1; TRBD1 might be the D (5 bases). The CDR3 is 15 residues long. Trimming took 0 bases from V and 1 from J, leaving 9 bases between them. CDR1 and CDR2 (germline): KGHSH, LQKENI. CDR3 bases: TGTGCCAGCTCACCACCGTACGGGGGGAACACTGAAGCTTTCTTT. It translates to CASSPPYGGNTEAFF. Supplemented by reference TRBV18 and TRBJ1-1, the full variable domain reads NAGVMQNPRHLVRRRGQEARLRCSPMKGHSHVYWYRQLPEEGLKFMVYLQKENIIDESGMPKERFSAEFPKEGPSILRIQQVVRGDSAAYFCASSPPYGGNTEAFFGQGTRLTVV.

The rearrangement links TRBV30 to TRBJ1-4; 7 nucleotides agree with TRBD1. The junction had 6 bases not matched to a gene; V was cut back by 6 bases and J by 5 bases. Germline CDR1 is GTSNPN and CDR2 is SVGIG (reference sequence). This CDR3 contains 13 residues. CDR3: CACRRGPNEKLFF. The CDR3 bases are TGTGCCTGCCGGAGGGGGCCGAATGAAAAACTGTTTTTT.

Here the CDR3 reads CASSLSSGTGRTGELFF. CDR3 nucleotides: TGTGCCAGCAGCCTATCCTCCGGGACAGGGAGAACCGGGGAGCTGTTTTTT. The chain carries TRBV14 and TRBJ2-2; 9 bases are shared with TRBD1. The length of the CDR3 is 17 residues. CDR1 and CDR2 (germline): SGHDN, FVKESK. V lost 4 bases and J lost 5; bases outside the gene matches: 11.